This T cell receptor (beta chain) appears in the sequencing data of a study of T-cell memory formation after mild COVID-19. From germline, CDR1 is SNHLY and CDR2 FYNNEI. The CDR3 sequence is 14 residues long. The V and J ends lost 8 bases and 4 bases respectively, with 14 bases between them. General study points: Within pre-infection memory, some responding clones were found, suggesting cross-reactive memory joined. Day 15 to 85 contracting clones showed balanced CD4/CD8; day 15 to 37 expanders favored CD4+. CD4+ clones that contracted lay mainly in CM and EM; CD8+ ones lay in EMRA.

The TCR alpha and TCR beta cDNA libraries, bearing sample barcodes and UMIs, were generated by 5'RACE using constant-segment primers. TCRdb called the 5' RACE reads again in MiXCR, with one record for every CDR3 protein. The sample contains roughly 610,000 distinct CDR3 sequences, roughly 17% of which appear only once. This clonotype has only a few counts. The antigen remains undetermined. The chain is built from TRBV2 and TRBJ2-2; tentative D call: TRBD2 (6 bases). The receptor was derived from an adult woman who had mild COVID-19 (a few samples of this study predate the infection). Cell type and time point are not known. Material for sequencing was PBMCs or a T cell subset sorted from them (not recorded which). The CDR3 bases are TGTGCCAGCGTTGGAGGGGTCGGCACCGGGGAGCTGTTTTTT. Translation: CASVGGVGTGELFF.